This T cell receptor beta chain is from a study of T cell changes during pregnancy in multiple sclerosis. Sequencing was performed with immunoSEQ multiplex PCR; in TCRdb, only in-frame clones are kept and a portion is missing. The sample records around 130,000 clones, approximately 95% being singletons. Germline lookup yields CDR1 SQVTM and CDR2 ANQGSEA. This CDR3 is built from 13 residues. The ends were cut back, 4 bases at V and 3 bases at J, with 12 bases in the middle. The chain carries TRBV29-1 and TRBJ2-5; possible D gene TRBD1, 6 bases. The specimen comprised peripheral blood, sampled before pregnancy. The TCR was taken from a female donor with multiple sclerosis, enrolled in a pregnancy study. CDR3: CSVGGLAKETQYF. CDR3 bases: TGCAGCGTTGGGGGGCTAGCCAAAGAGACCCAGTACTTC.